This entry is about one T cell receptor beta chain. Profiled with immunoSEQ multiplex PCR; TCRdb holds only in-frame clones, not every one. The data contain over 300,000 clones, around 84% of them singletons. This study enrolled people aged about 18 to 100 from around 26 US geographic areas. Recovery meant two consecutive negative NP/OP PCR tests, professional clearance, or resolved symptoms. The source of the sample is a study of blood T cell repertoires in COVID-19. J was trimmed by 6 bases and V by 4 bases; bases with no gene match: 4. Germline loops: CDR1 SGHRS, CDR2 YFSETQ. The CDR3 extends over 12 amino acids.

The chain is built from TRBV5-1 and TRBJ2-7, with TRBD1 identical over 7 bases. Specimen: PBMCs or T cells enriched from blood (not recorded which). This clonotype was sampled from a young woman who had recovered from COVID-19. The CDR3 here is CASSVTGVEQYF. The CDR3 nucleotides are TGCGCCAGCAGCGTAACAGGGGTCGAGCAGTACTTC.